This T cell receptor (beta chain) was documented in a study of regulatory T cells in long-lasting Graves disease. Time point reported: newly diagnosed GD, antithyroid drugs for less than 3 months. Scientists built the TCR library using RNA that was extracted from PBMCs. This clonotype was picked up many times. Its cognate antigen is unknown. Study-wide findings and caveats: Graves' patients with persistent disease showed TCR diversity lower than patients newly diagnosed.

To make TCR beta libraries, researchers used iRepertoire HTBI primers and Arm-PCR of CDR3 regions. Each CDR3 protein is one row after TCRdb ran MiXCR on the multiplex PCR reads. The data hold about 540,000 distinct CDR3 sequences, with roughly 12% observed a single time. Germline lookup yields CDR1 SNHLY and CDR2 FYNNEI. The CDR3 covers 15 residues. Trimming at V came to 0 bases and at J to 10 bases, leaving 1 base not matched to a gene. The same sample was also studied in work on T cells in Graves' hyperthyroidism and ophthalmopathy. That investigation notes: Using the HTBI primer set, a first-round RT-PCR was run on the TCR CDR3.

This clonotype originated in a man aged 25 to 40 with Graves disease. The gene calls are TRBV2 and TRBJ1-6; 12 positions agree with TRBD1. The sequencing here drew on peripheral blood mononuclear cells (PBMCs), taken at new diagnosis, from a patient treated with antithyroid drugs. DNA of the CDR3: TGTGCCAGCAGTGAAGCCGGGACAGGGGGCTCACCCCTCCACTTT. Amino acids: CASSEAGTGGSPLHF.